This T cell receptor beta chain emerged from a study of blood T cell repertoires in COVID-19. Trimming removed 1 base at V and 4 bases at J, with 11 bases between. CDR3 length: 14 residues. The germline V gene has CDR1 SGHTS and CDR2 YDEGEE. Authors' methods: It was from reference gene primer amplification that nucleated cell counts were estimated. The protocol was immunoSEQ multiplex PCR, while the TCRdb copy is restricted to in-frame clones and leaves out a portion. That table furnishes V, J and clone size, whereas the DNA furnished D and trimming. The sample yields roughly 80,000 clones, roughly 80% seen once.

Sequencing was carried out using peripheral blood. The TCR originated in a woman aged 55-75 years with acute or convalescent COVID-19. The chain links TRBV5-8 to TRBJ2-5; D may be TRBD1 (5 bases). The CDR3 region is CASSLLGARETQYF. CDR3 nucleotides: TGTGCCAGCAGCTTGCTAGGGGCGAGAGAGACCCAGTACTTC.